Given below is one TCR beta chain in context. Antigen unknown. The data originate from a study of OX40 agonist ivuxolimab in advanced cancers. Only in-frame clones appear in the TCRdb table, and some are missing; sequencing was by immunoSEQ multiplex PCR. The table has some 15,000 clones, about four fifths seen once; the top ten hold 30% to 45%. Study-level points and caveats: The expanded peripheral T cells' antigen specificity was not determined. Partial responders receiving 0.1-3.0 mg/kg showed among the lowest clonal expansion. Clonal expansion from baseline to week 6 occurred in both CD4+ and CD8+ T cells. In general, CD8+ T cells held more expanded clones than CD4+ did, on average.

CDR1 is MGHRA and CDR2 is YSYEKL in the germline V gene. This CDR3 is 16 amino acids long. V shed 4 bases and J 1 base; nucleotides not matched to a gene: 4. The sample consisted of CD4+ or CD8+ T cells sorted from blood, taken in a trial of the OX40 agonist ivuxolimab. This receptor was identified in an adult with an advanced solid tumor such as melanoma, head and neck, liver or kidney cancer. The J gene is TRBJ1-4, the V gene TRBV4-1; TRBD1 matches at 9 bases. This CDR3 reads CASSPGQGRTNEKLFF. The CDR3 DNA reads as TGCGCCAGCAGCCCGGGACAGGGTCGAACTAATGAAAAACTGTTTTTT.